These 10 T cell receptor beta chains were sequenced from one sample in a study of T-cell memory formation after mild COVID-19. TCRdb independently ran MiXCR on the 5' RACE reads; one entry per CDR3 protein. The data hold roughly 400,000 distinct CDR3 sequences, with about 16% observed a single time. The sample was PBMCs or a T cell subset sorted from them (not recorded which). The receptors stem from a man aged 18 to 35 who had mild COVID-19 (a few samples of this study predate the infection). Cell type and time point are not known.

Concerning this clonotype: A read error is possible here, since a much larger clone lies one base away. The chain has TRBV6-5 and TRBJ2-1; TRBD1 is a possible D gene (5 bases). This CDR3 is built from 11 residues. CDR1 is MNHEY, CDR2 SVGAGI, per germline. The CDR3 is CASRAGSAVSF. The CDR3 region has the DNA TGTGCCAGCAGAGCAGGGTCCGCGGTGTCCTTC.

This chain joins TRBV5-1 and TRBJ2-5, with D unclear. Germline V gives CDR1 SGHRS, CDR2 YFSETQ. This CDR3 region has 14 residues. The V and J ends lost 3 bases and 3 bases respectively, with 12 bases between them. The CDR3 coding sequence is TGCGCCAGCAGCTGGGGTGGTACAGAAGAGACCCAGTACTTC. Its translation is CASSWGGTEETQYF.

The rearrangement links TRBV12-3 or TRBV12-4 to TRBJ1-1; D remains ambiguous. The length of the CDR3 is 16 residues. Trimming removed 5 bases at V and 1 base at J, with 17 bases between. CDR3 sequence: CASSPDDTARNTEAFF. In nucleotides, the CDR3 is TGTGCCAGCAGTCCCGACGACACCGCAAGGAACACTGAAGCTTTCTTT.

This clonotype was counted ten times or more. This chain links TRBV24-1 with TRBJ1-4; weak D call: TRBD1 (6 bases). The CDR3 runs 16 residues. The V gene lost 3 bases and the J gene lost 0 bases, with 10 bases spanning the gap. Germline CDR1 and CDR2: KGHDR and SFDVKD. This CDR3 is CATSDGTTATNEKLFF. The CDR3 DNA reads as TGTGCCACCAGTGATGGGACAACAGCAACTAATGAAAAACTGTTTTTT.

The chain has TRBV5-1 and TRBJ1-6; D is undetermined. The CDR3 is 14 residues long. Germline loops: CDR1 SGHRS, CDR2 YFSETQ. The CDR3 spells CASNDASYNSPLHF. The CDR3, as DNA: TGCGCTTCAAACGACGCCTCCTATAATTCACCCCTCCACTTT.

V usage is TRBV10-2 and J usage is TRBJ2-5, with D perhaps TRBD2 (5 bases). Germline CDR1 and CDR2: WSHSY and SAAADI. V lost 7 bases and J 1 base, leaving 7 bases between the germline ends. The CDR3 totals 12 residues. CDR3 in amino acids: CASMSGQETQYF. The CDR3 bases are TGCGCCAGCATGAGCGGCCAAGAGACCCAGTACTTC.

This clonotype was observed a few times. CDR3 coding DNA: TGTGCCAGCAGCTTAGGAACCGGGACTAGCGGGGACGAGCAGTACTTC. It yields the protein CASSLGTGTSGDEQYF. This chain connects TRBV7-6 to TRBJ2-7; 13 bases agree with TRBD2. J gave up 5 bases and V 1 base, and 5 bases lay outside the gene matches. This CDR3 contains 16 residues. The germline V gene has CDR1 SGHVS and CDR2 FNYEAQ.

This clonotype has a handful of counts. V gene TRBV7-2 combines with J gene TRBJ1-6; D unresolved. This CDR3 spans 13 amino acids. V dropped 0 bases and J dropped 8 bases, with 5 bases sitting between them. Germline V CDR1 and CDR2: SGHTA, FQGNSA. In DNA form, the CDR3 reads TGTGCCAGCAGCTTAGCGTTGGATTCACCCCTCCACTTT. Its protein is CASSLALDSPLHF.

The rearrangement links TRBV6-2 or TRBV6-3 to TRBJ2-4; D not resolved. In germline, CDR1 is MNHEY, CDR2 SVGEGT. V was cut by 4 bases and J by 0 bases, with 1 base left in between. CDR3 length: 12 residues. The CDR3 sequence is CASSLAKNIQYF. DNA for the CDR3: TGTGCCAGCAGTTTAGCCAAAAACATTCAGTACTTC.

The chain links TRBV3-1 to TRBJ1-2; D is unresolved. V lost 1 base, J lost 7 bases, and 16 bases lay in between. Germline CDR1 reads LGHDT; CDR2 reads YNNKEL (reference sequence). The CDR3 is made up of 15 amino acids. DNA of the CDR3: TGTGCCAGCAGCCAAGGCCCTGACGGAGGGTCTGGCTACACCTTC. Residues: CASSQGPDGGSGYTF. The full variable domain, its missing parts supplied by reference TRBV3-1 and TRBJ1-2, is DTAVSQTPKYLVTQMGNDKSIKCEQNLGHDTMYWYKQDSKKFLKIMFSYNNKELIINETVPNRFSPKSPDKAHLNLHINSLELGDSAVYFCASSQGPDGGSGYTFGSGTRLTVV.